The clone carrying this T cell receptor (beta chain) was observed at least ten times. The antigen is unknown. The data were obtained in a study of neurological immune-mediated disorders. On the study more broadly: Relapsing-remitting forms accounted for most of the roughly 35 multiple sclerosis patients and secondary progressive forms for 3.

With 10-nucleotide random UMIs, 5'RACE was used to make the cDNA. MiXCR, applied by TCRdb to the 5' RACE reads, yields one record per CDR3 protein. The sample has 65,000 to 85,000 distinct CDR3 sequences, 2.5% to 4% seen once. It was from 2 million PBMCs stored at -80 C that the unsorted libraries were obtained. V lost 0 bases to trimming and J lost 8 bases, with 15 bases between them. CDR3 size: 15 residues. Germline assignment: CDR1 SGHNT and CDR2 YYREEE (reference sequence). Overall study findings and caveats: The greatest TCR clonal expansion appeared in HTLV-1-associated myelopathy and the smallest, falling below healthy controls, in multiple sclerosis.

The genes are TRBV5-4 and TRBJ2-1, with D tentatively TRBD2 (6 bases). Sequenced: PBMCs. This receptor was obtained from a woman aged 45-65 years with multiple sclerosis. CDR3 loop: CASSLVQGGGDEQFF. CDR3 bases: TGTGCCAGCAGCTTGGTGCAGGGTGGAGGGGATGAGCAGTTCTTC.